This T cell receptor beta chain is drawn from a study of T cell responses to AZD1222 COVID-19 vaccine. The study's findings and limits: Unmutated variant regions are reportedly the target of nearly half of TCRs that are spike-specific. Dominant CD4 TCR responses targeted spike regions 160-218 and 743-854. Baseline antibody screening turned up just a handful of seropositive AZD1222 recipients.

About this clone: The target antigen is unknown.

Generated by immunoSEQ multiplex PCR, the TCRdb table keeps only in-frame clones and is missing some. The table shows about 73,000 clones, with 75% to 90% occurring only once. Material: peripheral blood, obtained 28 days after the second AZD1222 dose. The receptor comes from an adult who received the AZD1222 COVID-19 vaccine.

The CDR3 sequence: CATSDLGFPNTEAFF. For the CDR3, the DNA is TGTGCCACCAGTGATTTGGGGTTTCCGAACACTGAAGCTTTCTTT. The V call is TRBV24-1, the J call TRBJ1-1; D gene uncertain. This CDR3 spans 15 amino acids. Trimming left V 0 bases short and J 1 base short, with 8 bases between. Germline CDR1 reads KGHDR; CDR2 reads SFDVKD.